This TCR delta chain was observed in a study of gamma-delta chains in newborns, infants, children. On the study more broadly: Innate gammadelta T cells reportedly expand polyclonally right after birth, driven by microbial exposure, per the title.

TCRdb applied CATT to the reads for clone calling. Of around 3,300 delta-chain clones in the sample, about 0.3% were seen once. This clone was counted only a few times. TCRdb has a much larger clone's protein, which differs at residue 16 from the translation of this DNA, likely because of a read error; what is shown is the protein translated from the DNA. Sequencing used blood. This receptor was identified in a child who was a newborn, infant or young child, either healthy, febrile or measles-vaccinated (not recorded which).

DNA of the CDR3: TGTGCCTGTGACACCTTACTGGGGGGATACTCTTTGACAGCACAACCCTTCTTT. Translating it yields CACDTLLGGYSLTAQPFF. This sequence joins TRDV2 and TRDJ2; the match to TRDD3 covers 9 bases. This CDR3 region has 18 residues. Germline loops: CDR1 GEAIGNYY, CDR2 EKD.